This T cell receptor (beta chain) was profiled in a study of CD4 T cells in relation to SARS-CoV-2 and coronaviruses. About the study: No peptide or an HIV-1 Nef peptide pool served as negative control. Crossreactive spike epitopes shared across donors were mapped to their HLA restriction. Study-wide results and caveats: Samples before the pandemic and after infection were not matched within any donor.

Before the COVID-19 pandemic, during about 2011-2019, CD4+ T cells were taken from unexposed donors. After around nine days of culture, CD4+ T cells were isolated. About this clone: Its antigen is not identified.

Repertoires were generated with immunoSEQ multiplex PCR, while TCRdb's copy carries only in-frame clones and drops some. The sample lists 9,500 to 15,000 clones; less than 70% were seen once. This clonotype originated in a human donor in good health. Source material: CD4+ T cells from PBMCs, cultured in vitro.

The CDR3 here is CASSDARAVYEAFF. The CDR3 DNA follows: TGTGCCAGCAGTGATGCTCGGGCAGTCTATGAAGCTTTCTTT. The rearrangement joins TRBV2 to TRBJ1-1; D is unresolved. CDR1 is SNHLY, CDR2 FYNNEI, per germline. V lost 3 bases and J lost 7, with 15 bases in between. This CDR3 contains 14 residues.